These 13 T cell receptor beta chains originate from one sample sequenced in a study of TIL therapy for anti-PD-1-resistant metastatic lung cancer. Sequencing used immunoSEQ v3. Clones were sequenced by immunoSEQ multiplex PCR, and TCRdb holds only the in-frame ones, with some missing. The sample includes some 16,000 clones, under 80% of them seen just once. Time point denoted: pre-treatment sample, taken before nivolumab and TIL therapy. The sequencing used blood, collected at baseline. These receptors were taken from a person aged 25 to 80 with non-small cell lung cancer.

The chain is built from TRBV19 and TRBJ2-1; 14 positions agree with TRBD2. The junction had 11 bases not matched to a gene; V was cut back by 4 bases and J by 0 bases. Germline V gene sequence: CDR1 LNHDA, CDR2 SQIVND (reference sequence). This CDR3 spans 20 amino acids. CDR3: CASSKLNRTSGGSSYNEQFF. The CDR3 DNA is TGTGCCAGTAGTAAACTCAACCGGACTAGCGGGGGGAGCTCCTACAATGAGCAGTTCTTC.

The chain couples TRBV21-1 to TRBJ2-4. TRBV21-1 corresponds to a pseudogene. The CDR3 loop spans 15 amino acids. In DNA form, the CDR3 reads TGTGCCAGCAGCCAACAAGGCTTAGCCAAAAACATTCAGTACTTC. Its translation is CASSQQGLAKNIQYF.

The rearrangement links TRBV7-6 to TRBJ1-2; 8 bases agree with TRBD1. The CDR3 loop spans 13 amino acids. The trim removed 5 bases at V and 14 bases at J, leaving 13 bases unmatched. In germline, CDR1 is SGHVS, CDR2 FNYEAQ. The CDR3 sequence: CASSLDRGGGRTF. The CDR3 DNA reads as TGTGCCAGCAGCCTCGACAGGGGCGGGGGTAGGACCTTC.

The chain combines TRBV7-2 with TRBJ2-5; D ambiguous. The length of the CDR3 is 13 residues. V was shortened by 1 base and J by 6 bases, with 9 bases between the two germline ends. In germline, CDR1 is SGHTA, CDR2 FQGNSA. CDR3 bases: TGTGCCAGCAGCTTAGGGCTGGGGAAGACCCAGTACTTC. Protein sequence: CASSLGLGKTQYF.

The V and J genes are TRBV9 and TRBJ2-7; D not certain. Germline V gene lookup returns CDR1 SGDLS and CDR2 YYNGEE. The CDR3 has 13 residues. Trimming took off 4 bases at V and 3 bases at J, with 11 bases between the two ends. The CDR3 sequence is CASSLGLGYEQYF. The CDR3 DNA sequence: TGTGCCAGCAGCTTAGGCCTCGGCTACGAGCAGTACTTC.

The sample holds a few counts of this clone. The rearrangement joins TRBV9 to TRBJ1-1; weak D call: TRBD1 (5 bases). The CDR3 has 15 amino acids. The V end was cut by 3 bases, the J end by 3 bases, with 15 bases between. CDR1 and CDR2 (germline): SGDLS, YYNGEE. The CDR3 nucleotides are TGTGCCAGCAGCGATTCGGAGGGGTTGGACACTGAAGCTTTCTTT. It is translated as CASSDSEGLDTEAFF.

Here the CDR3 reads CASSFGIRETQYF. The CDR3 DNA is TGTGCCAGCAGCTTCGGCATCAGGGAGACCCAGTACTTC. The chain links TRBV7-7 to TRBJ2-5; no clear D. Germline CDR1 is SSHAT and CDR2 is FNYEAQ (reference sequence). Trimming left V 3 bases short and J 5 bases short, with 10 bases between. The CDR3 contains 13 residues.

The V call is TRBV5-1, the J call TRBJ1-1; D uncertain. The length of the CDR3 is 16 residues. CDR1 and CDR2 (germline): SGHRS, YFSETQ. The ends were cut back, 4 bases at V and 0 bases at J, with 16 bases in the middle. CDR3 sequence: CASSPSALAMNTEAFF. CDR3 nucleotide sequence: TGCGCCAGCAGCCCGTCGGCCCTGGCCATGAACACTGAAGCTTTCTTT.

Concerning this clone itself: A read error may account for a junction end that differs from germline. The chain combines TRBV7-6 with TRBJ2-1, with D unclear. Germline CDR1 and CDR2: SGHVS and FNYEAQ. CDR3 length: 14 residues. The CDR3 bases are TGTGCCAGCAGCTTCACCGGGTCCTCCAATGAGCAGTTCTTC. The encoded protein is CASSFTGSSNEQFF.

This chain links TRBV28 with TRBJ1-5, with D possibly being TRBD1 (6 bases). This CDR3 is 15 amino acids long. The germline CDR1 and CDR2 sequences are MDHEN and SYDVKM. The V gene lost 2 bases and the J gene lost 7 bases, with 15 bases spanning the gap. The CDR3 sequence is CASSLRDNMGQPQHF. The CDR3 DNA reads TGTGCCAGCAGTTTAAGGGACAACATGGGGCAGCCCCAGCATTTT.

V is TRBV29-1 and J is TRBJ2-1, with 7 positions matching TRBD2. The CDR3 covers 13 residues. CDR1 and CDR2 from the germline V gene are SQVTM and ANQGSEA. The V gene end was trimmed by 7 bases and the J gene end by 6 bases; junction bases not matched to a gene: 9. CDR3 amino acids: CSADELAFNEQFF. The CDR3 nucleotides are TGCAGCGCGGACGAACTAGCGTTCAATGAGCAGTTCTTC.

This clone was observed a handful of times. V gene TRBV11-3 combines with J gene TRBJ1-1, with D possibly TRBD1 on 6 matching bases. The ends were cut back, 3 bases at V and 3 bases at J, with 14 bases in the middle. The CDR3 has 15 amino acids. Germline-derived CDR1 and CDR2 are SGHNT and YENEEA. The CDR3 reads CASSFRGAPDTEAFF. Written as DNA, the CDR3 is TGTGCCAGCAGCTTTCGGGGGGCGCCGGACACTGAAGCTTTCTTT.

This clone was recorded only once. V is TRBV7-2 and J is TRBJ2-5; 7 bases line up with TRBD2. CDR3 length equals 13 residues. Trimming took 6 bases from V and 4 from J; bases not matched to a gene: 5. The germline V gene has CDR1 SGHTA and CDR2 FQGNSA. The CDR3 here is CASRPAGRETQYF. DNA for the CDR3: TGTGCCAGCAGGCCAGCGGGGAGAGAGACCCAGTACTTC.